Below are 10 T cell receptor beta chains sequenced from a single sample in a study of blood T cell repertoires in COVID-19. TCRdb's table, derived via immunoSEQ multiplex PCR, lists solely in-frame clones and lacks some. The sample carries 250,000 or so clones, just over 85% recorded once. Sequencing was performed on PBMCs or T cells enriched from blood (not recorded which). The receptors come from a man aged 35 to 55 who had recovered from COVID-19.

The V gene is TRBV28, the J gene TRBJ1-2; 10 bases line up with TRBD1. The V and J ends lost 7 bases and 8 bases, in that order; junction bases with no gene match: 7. The germline V gene has CDR1 MDHEN and CDR2 SYDVKM. CDR3 size: 13 residues. DNA of the CDR3: TGTGCCAGCATTGCCGGGACAGGGGACGGCTACACCTTC. It is translated as CASIAGTGDGYTF.

The chain uses TRBV11-2 and TRBJ2-3, with TRBD2 as a possible D gene (5 bases). Germline values: CDR1 SGHAT, CDR2 FQNNGV. There are 15 residues in the CDR3. The V end was cut by 5 bases, the J end by 3 bases, with 15 bases between. The CDR3 DNA reads as TGTGCCAGCAGCCCAAACGGGATCCAAACAGATACGCAGTATTTT. Protein: CASSPNGIQTDTQYF.

The V gene is TRBV2, the J gene TRBJ2-1, with 7 bases fitting TRBD2. V shed 10 bases and J 3 bases; nucleotides not matched to a gene: 9. CDR3 length equals 14 residues. Germline CDR1 is SNHLY and CDR2 is FYNNEI. CDR3: CATQPTGGYNEQFF. The CDR3 region has the DNA TGTGCCACCCAGCCCACGGGGGGCTACAATGAGCAGTTCTTC.

This sequence joins TRBV6-2 or TRBV6-3 and TRBJ1-2; the D gene is possibly TRBD1 (6 bases). The CDR3 length is 16 residues. Germline loops: CDR1 MNHEY, CDR2 SVGEGT. V dropped 5 bases and J dropped 2 bases, with 18 bases sitting between them. In DNA, the CDR3 is TGTGCCAGCAGTCGTTTCCCCCAGGGGCAAAACTATGGCTACACCTTC. Protein sequence: CASSRFPQGQNYGYTF.

The rearrangement links TRBV7-2 to TRBJ1-2; no clear D gene. This CDR3 is 12 amino acids long. Germline CDR1 reads SGHTA; CDR2 reads FQGNSA. V was cut by 1 base and J by 8 bases, with 8 bases left in between. In nucleotides, the CDR3 is TGTGCCAGCAGCTTAGTCCATAGCGGCTACACCTTC. It specifies CASSLVHSGYTF. The full variable domain, completed using reference TRBV7-2 and TRBJ1-2, is GAGVSQSPSNKVTEKGKDVELRCDPISGHTALYWYRQSLGQGLEFLIYFQGNSAPDKSGLPSDRFSAERTGGSVSTLTIQRTQQEDSAVYLCASSLVHSGYTFGSGTRLTVV.

The chain employs TRBV5-6 and TRBJ2-7; the match to TRBD2 covers 9 bases. In germline, CDR1 is SGHDT, CDR2 YYEEEE. Trimming cost V 1 base and J 3 bases; bases outside gene matches: 5. The CDR3 is 15 residues long. CDR3 amino acids: CASSLILAGVYEQYF. The CDR3 coding sequence is TGTGCCAGCAGCTTGATCTTAGCGGGAGTCTACGAGCAGTACTTC.

V gene TRBV11-2 combines with J gene TRBJ2-1; 8 bases line up with TRBD1. Germline loops: CDR1 SGHAT, CDR2 FQNNGV. J was trimmed by 3 bases and V by 3 bases; bases with no gene match: 1. CDR3 size: 14 residues. The CDR3 region has the DNA TGTGCCAGCAGCTTGACAGGGGTCTACAATGAGCAGTTCTTC. It yields the protein CASSLTGVYNEQFF.

The V and J genes are TRBV18 and TRBJ1-2, with D unresolved. The CDR3 runs 12 residues. Germline V gene sequence: CDR1 KGHSH, CDR2 LQKENI. V lost 4 bases and J 5 bases, leaving 8 bases between the germline ends. This CDR3 is CASSLARYGYTF. The DNA of the CDR3 is TGTGCCAGCTCACTTGCGCGATATGGCTACACCTTC.

The CDR3 nucleotides are TGTGCCAGCAGCAATAAAGGCCCCCCGGGGTACAATCAGCCCCAGCATTTT. Translating it yields CASSNKGPPGYNQPQHF. The chain employs TRBV21-1 and TRBJ1-5. TRBV21-1 is classified as a pseudogene. This CDR3 is 17 amino acids long.

This rearrangement joins TRBV27 to TRBJ1-4, with 7 bases that match TRBD1. The CDR3 contains 14 residues. Germline loops: CDR1 MNHEY, CDR2 SMNVEV (reference sequence). The V segment lost 5 bases and the J segment 10 bases; nucleotides outside the gene matches: 10. This CDR3 reads CASSKGGPRVKLFF. CDR3 sequence (DNA): TGTGCCAGCAGTAAAGGGGGCCCTAGGGTAAAACTGTTTTTT.